This TCR beta chain appears in the sequencing data of a study of blood T cells in healthy people across ages. Sample-barcoded 5' priming and a J-beta primer mix drove a second PCR of roughly 6 to 12 cycles. TCRdb ran MiXCR on the 5' RACE reads and lists one entry per CDR3 protein. The table shows over 500,000 distinct CDR3 sequences, with about 51% occurring only once. The CDR3 length is 12 residues. Losses at the gene ends were 3 bases for V and 9 bases for J; bases not matched to a gene: 4. CDR1 and CDR2 (germline): SQVTM, ANQGSEA. This chain uses TRBV29-1 with TRBJ2-1; 8 positions match TRBD2. This clonotype originated in an elderly woman in good health. Sequenced input: blood. The DNA for the CDR3 is TGCAGCGTTGACGGGGGGGCTGGTGAGCAGTTCTTC. Protein product: CSVDGGAGEQFF.